The following is a T cell receptor beta chain sequence with its context. This clone's antigen is unknown. Nothing much larger sits one base from this clone, and base qualities are not available. TCRbeta CDR3 regions were amplified from genomic DNA by means of the immunoSEQ Assay, a bias-controlled multiplex PCR. Per the authors' processing: The number of nucleated cells in each sample was estimated by amplification of reference gene primers within the assay. To quantify the absolute abundance of each unique TCRbeta CDR3 rearrangement, sequence reads were collapsed and filtered. For each sample, productive Simpson clonality was calculated as the square root of Simpson's diversity index across productive rearrangements. Entries here come from immuneACCESS through TCRdb and include only in-frame sequences with V and J called. Some clones fail to appear in such tables; in the studies checked, an unresolved V gene covers under half of the shortfall, and the cause of the remainder is unknown. V and J calls and clone size follow that table, whereas D and trimming were derived from the DNA. A total of a few hundred thousand clones appear in this sample, over 75% of them only once. Roughly 2.2% of the sample is taken by the ten largest.

In the prospective study, participants were 18 to 89 years old, resided in about two dozen geographic areas of the United States, and were enrolled through a virtual design. In the prospective study, participants were assigned to cohorts based on the clinical history participants reported in a screening survey and a study questionnaire. For ImmuneRACE Cohort 3, a participant was defined as recovered based on two consecutive negative NP/OP PCR tests, clearance by a healthcare professional, or resolution of symptoms. In the prospective study, mobile phlebotomists collected whole blood, serum and a nasopharyngeal or oropharyngeal swab from each participant. Over an approximately 2-month period, participants in the prospective study had the option of providing additional blood draws and questionnaires. Before DNA extraction, blood samples from the prospective study were shipped at room temperature or frozen.

The sample belongs to a study of blood T cell repertoires in COVID-19 (dated by TCRdb to the early 2020s). With respect to the entire study: The collaborator samples originated in the United States, Italy and Spain and spanned the acute and convalescent phases of COVID-19. A freely available public database, intended as a resource for researchers studying the immune response to SARS-CoV-2, is where the repertoires were released. Where HLA class I and class II types were available, the types were taken from metadata supplied by the sample provider, not from assay-based typing. A de-identified subject ID, COVID-19 status, age in years and sex were almost always included in the sample metadata. The dataset comprised deeply sampled blood TCRbeta repertoires from subjects exposed to, actively infected with, or recovered from COVID-19. Samples came from the ongoing ImmuneRACE study (first 160 participants) plus 1,254 subjects from 6 global collaborators. The prospective study material was composed of cDNA or gDNA derived from T cells, B-cell-depleted T cells, or PBMCs. General findings and caveats noted by the study authors: The amount of clinical and demographic metadata varied by source and participant and was provided uncurated.

V is cut back by 5 bases and J by 1 base, with 4 bases in the junction unmatched. CDR1 and CDR2, looked up from the germline V gene (reference sequence), are LNHDA and SQIVND. Spanning cysteine to phenylalanine, the CDR3 consists of 15 amino acids. Of the read, only the CDR3 DNA is kept; its 45 bases are in frame from base 1. The TCR was taken from a man younger than 40 who had recovered from COVID-19. The rearrangement joined TRBV19 to TRBJ2-5; 10 bases in between match TRBD1. The sequenced material came from PBMCs or T cells enriched from blood (not recorded which). The CDR3 region: CASSLWTGGQETQYF. The nucleotide sequence is given as TGTGCCAGTAGTCTGTGGACAGGGGGCCAAGAGACCCAGTACTTC.